The clone carrying this TCR beta chain was found once. The entry originates in a study of CD8 T cells in Susac syndrome. The RNA input was roughly 0.45 to 1 ug, and it was reverse transcribed with random hexamers. Using its own MiXCR run on the immunoSEQ multiplex PCR reads, TCRdb lists one record per CDR3 protein. The data contain about 200,000 distinct CDR3 sequences, roughly 96% of them singletons. Trimming pared 0 bases from V and 5 bases from J, leaving 13 bases between. There are 15 residues in the CDR3. Germline V gene sequence: CDR1 LGHDT, CDR2 YNNKEL (reference sequence). The sequencing sample was made of CD4+ T cells from PBMCs. The clonotype comes from a human donor in good health. The gene calls are TRBV3-1 and TRBJ1-2; tentatively, D is TRBD1 (5 bases). CDR3 DNA: TGTGCCAGCAGCCAAGATTCCACAGGCGCATATGGCTACACCTTC. Protein product: CASSQDSTGAYGYTF.